Described below is a single T cell receptor beta chain sequence and its context. This table comes from immunoSEQ multiplex PCR, and its TCRdb copy is limited to in-frame clones, with some not included. The sample carries some 110,000 clones, 65% to 80% recorded once. Germline lookup yields CDR1 LNHDA and CDR2 SQIVND (reference sequence). V was cut by 3 bases and J by 5 bases, with 16 bases left in between. The CDR3 runs 16 residues. This sample stems from a study of blood T cell repertoires in COVID-19. The chain has TRBV19 and TRBJ1-4, with D unresolved. This sequence originates from a man aged 70-80 years with acute or convalescent COVID-19. Sequenced input: peripheral blood. CDR3 sequence reads: CASSMGGAQKNEKLFF. The CDR3 bases are TGTGCCAGTAGTATGGGAGGTGCGCAAAAAAATGAAAAACTGTTTTTT.